The 6 T cell receptor beta chains below all came from one sample that was sequenced in a study of OX40 agonist ivuxolimab in advanced cancers. Assay: immunoSEQ multiplex PCR; the TCRdb copy retains only in-frame clones and omits some. The sample carries tens of thousands of clones, approximately 80% recorded once. The sequencing here drew on CD4+ or CD8+ T cells sorted from blood, taken in a trial of the OX40 agonist ivuxolimab. The receptors were sampled from an adult with an advanced solid tumor such as melanoma, head and neck, liver or kidney cancer.

V is TRBV18 and J is TRBJ2-1; 12 positions match TRBD1. V was clipped by 5 bases and J by 8 bases; unmatched bases: 10. The CDR3 length is 16 residues. Germline assignment: CDR1 KGHSH and CDR2 LQKENI. CDR3 DNA sequence: TGTGCCAGCTCATCCGCCGGGACAGGGGGCTTCGATGAGCAGTTCTTC. Translation gives CASSSAGTGGFDEQFF.

The rearrangement joins TRBV6-5 to TRBJ1-2, with TRBD1 matching over 7 bases. Germline V gives CDR1 MNHEY, CDR2 SVGAGI. J lost 3 bases, V lost 6 bases, and 4 bases had no gene match. CDR3 size: 13 residues. The CDR3 DNA follows: TGTGCCAGCAGACGCGGGACAGACTATGGCTACACCTTC. Translation: CASRRGTDYGYTF.

V and J are TRBV28 and TRBJ2-7, with D hard to call. CDR1 MDHEN and CDR2 SYDVKM come from the germline V gene. The CDR3 length is 14 residues. Trimming left V 7 bases short and J 3 bases short, with 16 bases between. CDR3 residues: CASTPAREDYEQYF. DNA for the CDR3: TGTGCCAGCACCCCAGCCAGAGAAGACTACGAGCAGTACTTC. Combining the CDR3 with reference TRBV28 and TRBJ2-7 gives the whole variable domain DVKVTQSSRYLVKRTGEKVFLECVQDMDHENMFWYRQDPGLGLRLIYFSYDVKMKEKGDIPEGYSVSREKKERFSLILESASTNQTSMYLCASTPAREDYEQYFGPGTRLTVT.

The chain combines TRBV6-1 with TRBJ2-3, with D possibly called TRBD1 or TRBD2 (5 bases each). The CDR3 is 14 residues long. Germline V gene sequence: CDR1 MNHNS, CDR2 SASEGT. V lost 4 bases, J lost 6 bases, and 14 bases lay in between. The CDR3: CASSATPGPDTQYF. The CDR3 DNA reads as TGTGCCAGCAGTGCGACTCCGGGACCCGATACGCAGTATTTT.

The V gene is TRBV5-4, the J gene TRBJ1-4; D is ambiguous. The CDR3 is 14 residues long. Germline lookup yields CDR1 SGHNT and CDR2 YYREEE (reference sequence). V lost 2 bases and J 3 bases, leaving 8 bases between the germline ends. This CDR3 is CASSFKASNEKLFF. CDR3 nucleotide sequence: TGTGCCAGCAGCTTTAAAGCTTCTAATGAAAAACTGTTTTTT.

The chain employs TRBV7-3 and TRBJ2-2; 7 bases fit TRBD1. J was trimmed by 6 bases and V by 2 bases; bases with no gene match: 3. Per the germline V gene, CDR1 is SGHTA and CDR2 is FQGTGA. CDR3 length: 14 residues. The DNA of the CDR3 is TGTGCCAGCAGCTTATACCAGGGGGCCGGGGAGCTGTTTTTT. It yields the protein CASSLYQGAGELFF.